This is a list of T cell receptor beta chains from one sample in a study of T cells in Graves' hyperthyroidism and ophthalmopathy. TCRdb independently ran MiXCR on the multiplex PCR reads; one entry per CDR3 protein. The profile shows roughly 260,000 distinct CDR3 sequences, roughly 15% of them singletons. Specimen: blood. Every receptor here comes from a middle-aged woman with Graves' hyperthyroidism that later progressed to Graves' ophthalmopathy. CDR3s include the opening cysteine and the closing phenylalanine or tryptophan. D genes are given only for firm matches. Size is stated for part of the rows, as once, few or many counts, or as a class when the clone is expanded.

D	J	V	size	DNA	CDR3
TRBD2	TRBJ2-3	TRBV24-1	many	TGTGCCACCAGTTCTCGTGGGTTTGCGGGAGGAGATACGCAGTATTTT	CATSSRGFAGGDTQYF
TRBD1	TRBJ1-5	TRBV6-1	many	TGTGCCAGCAGTTTCGGACAGGGCGGCGATCAGCCCCAGCATTTT	CASSFGQGGDQPQHF
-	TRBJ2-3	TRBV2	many	TGTGCCAGCGGGGGAGATACGCAGTATTTT	CASGGDTQYF
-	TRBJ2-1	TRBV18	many	TGTGCCAGCTCACCATTTGTATACTCCTACAATGAGCAGTTCTTC	CASSPFVYSYNEQFF
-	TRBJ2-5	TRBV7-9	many	TGTGCCAGCAGCCCCGGGTTGTCCGGACCGAACCAAGAGACCCAGTACTTC	CASSPGLSGPNQETQYF
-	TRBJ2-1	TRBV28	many	TGTGCCAGCAGCCTCGACATGAGAAAGGACAATGAGCAGTTCTTC	CASSLDMRKDNEQFF
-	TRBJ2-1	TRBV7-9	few	TGTGCCAGCAGCTTAGAATACGAAAATGAGCAGTTCTTC	CASSLEYENEQFF
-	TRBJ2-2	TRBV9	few	TGTGCCAGCAGGGAGGGAGGGGGGTCCACCGGGGAGCTGTTTTTT	CASREGGGSTGELFF
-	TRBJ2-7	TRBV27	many	TGTGCCAGCAGCCGCCTCGGCGGCGCCTACGAGCAGTACTTC	CASSRLGGAYEQYF
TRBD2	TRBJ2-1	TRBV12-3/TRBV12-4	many	TGTGCCAGCAGTTTGCGGCTAGCGGGAGTCCCCGGGGGGAATGAGCAGTTCTTC	CASSLRLAGVPGGNEQFF
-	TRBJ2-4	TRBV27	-	TGTGCCAGCAGTTGGGGGAGTGGTCCGAGCATTCAGTACTTC	CASSWGSGPSIQYF
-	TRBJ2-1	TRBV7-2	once	TGTGCCAGCAGCTCGACAGTCCATGAGCAGTTCTTC	CASSSTVHEQFF
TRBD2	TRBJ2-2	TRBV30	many	TGTGCCTGGAGGGGGGGGTCATATATCACCGGGGAGCTGTTTTTT	CAWRGGSYITGELFF
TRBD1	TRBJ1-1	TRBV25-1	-	TGTGCCAGCAGCCGGACAGGGAACACTGAAGCTCTCTTT	CASSRTGNTEALF
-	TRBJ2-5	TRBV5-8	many	TGTGCCAGCAGCTTGGGACGGCTAGAGACCCAGTACTTC	CASSLGRLETQYF
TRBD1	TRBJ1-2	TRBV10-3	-	TGTGCCAGCGCCGGGACAGGGGTTGAAGTTGACTACACCTTC	CASAGTGVEVDYTF
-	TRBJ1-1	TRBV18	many	TGTGCCAGCTCACCCATAGACCCGAAAGCTTTCTTT	CASSPIDPKAFF
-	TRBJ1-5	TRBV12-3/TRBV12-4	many	TGTGCCAGCAGTTTCGGTTTGGATCAGTCCCAGCATTTT	CASSFGLDQSQHF
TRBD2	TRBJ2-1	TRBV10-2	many	TGCGCCAGCATCGGACTAGCGGGAGCCGGTGAGCAGTTCTTC	CASIGLAGAGEQFF
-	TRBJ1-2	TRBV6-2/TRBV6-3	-	TGTGCCAGCAGAGGGGCTCGCTTGGCCTGGCTCTATGGCTACACCTTC	CASRGARLAWLYGYTF
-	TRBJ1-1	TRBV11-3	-	TGTGCCAGCAGCGTAACGGGGGGGCCGTGGACTGAAGCTTTCTTT	CASSVTGGPWTEAFF
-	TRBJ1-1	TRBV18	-	TGTGCCAGCTCACCACTCCCATCTGAAGCTTTCTTT	CASSPLPSEAFF